The 3 T cell receptor beta chains listed next were all sequenced from one sample in a study of T cells after yellow fever vaccination (dated by TCRdb to about 2019). Library preparation employed 5' RACE. Sequencing instrument: Illumina NovaSeq 6000. The raw public reads went through TCRdb reprocessing: fastp at Q25, MiXCR clone calling, in-frame beta chains kept. Identical CDR3 proteins give one entry, which carries the most common genes and DNA. Across this sample there are about 300,000 distinct CDR3 sequences, with 8.7% seen only once. Clones ranked in the top ten supply approximately 3.5% of the sample. Taken with the paper, the label for treatment or condition translates to: live attenuated yellow fever vaccine strain. This specimen consisted of CD4+ T cells sorted from PBMCs, obtained 5 days after the yellow fever booster vaccination. These receptors were collected from a man younger than 30 who received the YFV17D yellow fever vaccine.

This clonotype was observed a few times. The gene calls are TRBV6-6 and TRBJ2-7; 12 bases are a match to TRBD2. V was clipped by 6 bases and J by 2 bases; unmatched bases: 5. CDR3 length equals 15 residues. Per germline, CDR1 MNHNY and CDR2 SVGAGI (reference sequence). CDR3 loop: CASSLRTSGAYEQYV. The DNA for the CDR3 is TGTGCCAGCAGCCTCCGGACTAGCGGGGCCTACGAGCAGTACGTC.

The genes are TRBV19 and TRBJ2-1; TRBD2 matches 8 bases. The germline gives CDR1 LNHDA, CDR2 SQIVND (reference sequence). The CDR3 runs 15 residues. After removal of 6 bases from V and 9 bases from J, the junction contained 13 bases not matched to a gene. CDR3 region: CASRPGGLLATEQFF. CDR3 sequence (DNA): TGTGCCAGTAGGCCGGGGGGGCTGCTGGCTACTGAGCAGTTCTTC.

The chain carries TRBV11-2 and TRBJ2-3; maybe TRBD2 (5 bases). V lost 5 bases, J lost 5 bases, and 14 bases lay in between. The CDR3 loop spans 14 amino acids. Germline V gives CDR1 SGHAT, CDR2 FQNNGV. The CDR3 loop reads CASSQGSTRDTQYF. For the CDR3, the DNA is TGTGCCAGCAGCCAAGGGAGTACCAGAGATACGCAGTATTTT.